The 21 T cell receptor beta chains in this list originate from one sample, sequenced in a study of blood T cell repertoires in COVID-19. Generated by immunoSEQ multiplex PCR, the TCRdb table keeps only in-frame clones and is missing some. Here the sample spans 80,000 to 130,000 clones, more than 90% being singletons. Sequenced input: peripheral blood. The receptors shown here come from a man aged 65-85 years with acute or convalescent COVID-19.

The chain uses TRBV7-9 and TRBJ2-7; D is possibly TRBD2 (5 bases). Per germline, CDR1 SEHNR and CDR2 FQNEAQ (reference sequence). V shed 4 bases and J shed 2 bases, with 6 bases lying between them. The CDR3 is 12 amino acids. The CDR3 protein is CASSSGAYEQYF. CDR3 DNA sequence: TGTGCCAGCAGCTCCGGGGCCTACGAGCAGTACTTC.

The V gene is TRBV7-8, the J gene TRBJ1-2; weak D call: TRBD1 (6 bases). Trimming took off 1 base at V and 6 bases at J, with 9 bases between the two ends. From germline, CDR1 is SGHVS and CDR2 FQNEAQ. This CDR3 spans 13 amino acids. CDR3 in amino acids: CASSLDRENGYTF. The CDR3 nucleotides read TGTGCCAGCAGCTTAGACAGGGAAAATGGCTACACCTTC.

This rearrangement joins TRBV3-1 (or the pseudogene TRBV3-2) to TRBJ1-1; 9 nucleotides line up with TRBD1. Germline assignment: CDR1 LGHDT and CDR2 YNNKEL (reference sequence). The V segment lost 4 bases and the J segment 2 bases; nucleotides outside the gene matches: 5. The CDR3 loop spans 15 amino acids. CDR3: CASSPRQGGNTEAFF. In DNA form, the CDR3 reads TGTGCCAGCAGCCCCCGACAGGGGGGAAACACTGAAGCTTTCTTT.

The V gene is TRBV6-1, the J gene TRBJ2-3, with 11 bases that match TRBD2. CDR1 is MNHNS and CDR2 is SASEGT in the germline V gene. With 3 bases clipped from V and 2 bases from J, the junction kept 1 base outside the gene matches. The CDR3 covers 15 residues. CDR3 residues: CASSETSGNTDTQYF. CDR3 DNA sequence: TGTGCCAGCAGTGAGACTAGCGGGAACACAGATACGCAGTATTTT.

The genes are TRBV5-4 and TRBJ2-7; 9 positions match TRBD1. The CDR3 runs to 15 residues. Germline V lookup: CDR1 SGHNT, CDR2 YYREEE (reference sequence). V was pared by 0 bases and J by 4 bases, with 5 bases of the junction left unmatched. For the CDR3, the DNA is TGTGCCAGCAGCTTGGTGGACAGGGGTGGATACGAGCAGTACTTC. It specifies CASSLVDRGGYEQYF. The full variable domain, with the rest looked up from reference TRBV5-4 and TRBJ2-7, is ETGVTQSPTHLIKTRGQQVTLRCSSQSGHNTVSWYQQALGQGPQFIFQYYREEENGRGNFPPRFSGLQFPNYSSELNVNALELDDSALYLCASSLVDRGGYEQYFGPGTRLTVT.

This chain links TRBV6-5 with TRBJ1-1; TRBD1 matches at 11 bases. Per germline, CDR1 MNHEY and CDR2 SVGAGI. This CDR3 is built from 16 residues. J was trimmed by 3 bases and V by 0 bases; bases with no gene match: 3. The CDR3 nucleotides read TGTGCCAGCAGTTACTCGAGGGACAGGGGGGACACTGAAGCTTTCTTT. Amino acid sequence: CASSYSRDRGDTEAFF.

The chain has TRBV12-3 or TRBV12-4 and TRBJ2-7; D remains ambiguous. This CDR3 spans 12 amino acids. Between the trimmed V and J ends, which lost 3 bases and 2 bases, there was a span of 5 bases. The CDR3 sequence: CASSFIPYEQYF. The DNA for the CDR3 is TGTGCCAGCAGTTTTATCCCCTACGAGCAGTACTTC.

The rearrangement uses TRBV7-9 and TRBJ1-5, with 7 bases aligning to TRBD1. J was trimmed by 6 bases and V by 2 bases; bases with no gene match: 7. Germline CDR1 and CDR2: SEHNR and FQNEAQ (reference sequence). This CDR3 has 15 amino acids. The CDR3 region is CASSLTGVESQPQHF. DNA for the CDR3: TGTGCCAGCAGCTTAACAGGGGTGGAATCTCAGCCCCAGCATTTT.

Concerning this clone: The sample holds other DNA sequences that translate to the same CDR3. The rearrangement uses TRBV19 and TRBJ1-1, with D possibly being TRBD1 (6 bases). Germline V lookup: CDR1 LNHDA, CDR2 SQIVND (reference sequence). The CDR3 totals 15 residues. V gave up 3 bases and J gave up 4 bases, with 15 bases separating them. The CDR3 here is CASSMVGGRGTEAFF. The CDR3 bases are TGTGCCAGTAGTATGGTAGGGGGTAGGGGCACTGAAGCTTTCTTT.

The gene calls are TRBV7-9 and TRBJ1-4; D not certain. Germline CDR1 and CDR2: SEHNR and FQNEAQ (reference sequence). V was pared by 4 bases and J by 0 bases, with 9 bases between. The CDR3 runs to 15 residues. The CDR3 here is CASSSLRTTNEKLFF. CDR3 nucleotide sequence: TGTGCCAGCAGCTCCCTACGTACAACTAATGAAAAACTGTTTTTT.

The chain is built from TRBV6-5 and TRBJ1-1, with D possibly being TRBD1 (6 bases). CDR1 is MNHEY and CDR2 is SVGAGI in the germline V gene. The length of the CDR3 is 15 residues. V lost 2 bases and J 1 base, leaving 11 bases between the germline ends. The CDR3 loop reads CASSYAMTGNTEAFF. The CDR3 DNA is TGTGCCAGCAGTTACGCAATGACAGGGAACACTGAAGCTTTCTTT.

The chain uses TRBV5-1 and TRBJ2-6; D is unclear. The V end lost 0 bases, the J end lost 2 bases, and 9 bases lay between the germline ends. This CDR3 spans 16 amino acids. Germline CDR1 reads SGHRS; CDR2 reads YFSETQ. CDR3 nucleotide sequence: TGCGCCAGCAGCTTGGATCGAGGCCCTGGGGCCAACGTCCTGACTTTC. Translation gives CASSLDRGPGANVLTF.

The V gene is TRBV24-1, the J gene TRBJ1-2; a weak D match, TRBD1 (6 bases). Germline CDR1 is KGHDR and CDR2 is SFDVKD. The V end was cut by 0 bases, the J end by 4 bases, with 8 bases between. The CDR3 is 14 amino acids. CDR3 loop: CATSDLSRGYGYTF. CDR3 DNA sequence: TGTGCCACCAGTGATTTGTCCAGGGGCTATGGCTACACCTTC.

The V gene is TRBV6-1, the J gene TRBJ1-2; possible D gene TRBD1, 5 bases. This CDR3 comprises 14 residues. V was trimmed by 0 bases and J by 4 bases, leaving 9 bases between them. Germline loops: CDR1 MNHNS, CDR2 SASEGT. The CDR3 bases are TGTGCCAGCAGTGAAGCAGCGGGGGTCTATGGCTACACCTTC. It is translated as CASSEAAGVYGYTF.

A word on this clone: Other DNA variants within this sample encode the same CDR3. The chain recombines TRBV5-5 with TRBJ2-5; 8 bases line up with TRBD1. CDR3 length: 13 amino acids. The V and J ends lost 2 bases and 5 bases, in that order; junction bases with no gene match: 2. Germline V lookup: CDR1 SGHKS, CDR2 YYEKEE (reference sequence). The CDR3 coding sequence is TGTGCCAGCAGCTTAACAGGGGGTGAGACCCAGTACTTC. Translation: CASSLTGGETQYF.

The V and J genes are TRBV12-2 and TRBJ2-5; TRBD2, the table's D call, lacks a check against the DNA. TRBV12-2 is assigned pseudogene status. There are 16 residues in the CDR3. DNA for the CDR3: TGTGCAAGTCGCTTGCAACTAGCGGGTATCCAAGAGACCCAGTACTTC. Translating it yields CASRLQLAGIQETQYF.

This chain uses TRBV20-1 with TRBJ2-3, with D perhaps matching TRBD2 (5 bases). The CDR3 is made up of 11 amino acids. V was shortened by 4 bases and J by 6 bases, with 8 bases between the two germline ends. The germline V gene encodes CDR1 DFQATT and CDR2 SNEGSKA (reference sequence). The CDR3 nucleotides are TGCAGTGCTAAGGACTCCGATACGCAGTATTTT. Residues: CSAKDSDTQYF.

This clone has a handful of counts. This chain uses TRBV27 with TRBJ1-6, with a weak D call TRBD1 (6 bases). CDR1 and CDR2 from the germline V gene are MNHEY and SMNVEV (reference sequence). This CDR3 region has 16 residues. Trimming removed 3 bases at V and 6 bases at J, with 15 bases between. CDR3 sequence (DNA): TGTGCCAGCAGTTTTTCGGACAGTACCTTTAATTCACCCCTCCACTTT. This translates into CASSFSDSTFNSPLHF.

V is TRBV30 and J is TRBJ1-6; D ambiguous. The germline gives CDR1 GTSNPN, CDR2 SVGIG (reference sequence). Trimming left V 5 bases short and J 6 bases short, with 14 bases between. This CDR3 is built from 14 residues. Written as DNA, the CDR3 is TGTGCCTGGCGCCGGGCCCGGGGTAATTCACCCCTCCACTTT. Protein sequence: CAWRRARGNSPLHF.

The CDR3 DNA sequence: TGCAGCGGAACTAGGACAGCTGGGGCCAACGTCCTGACTTTC. Protein sequence: CSGTRTAGANVLTF. The V gene is TRBV29-1, the J gene TRBJ2-6, with D possibly being TRBD1 (6 bases). Germline assignment: CDR1 SQVTM and CDR2 ANQGSEA. The CDR3 length is 14 residues. Trimming took off 7 bases at V and 2 bases at J, with 12 bases between the two ends.

This chain connects TRBV29-1 to TRBJ2-1, with 9 bases matching TRBD1. V shed 7 bases and J 6 bases; nucleotides not matched to a gene: 10. Germline CDR1 is SQVTM and CDR2 is ANQGSEA. The CDR3 is 14 residues long. CDR3 sequence (DNA): TGCAGCGCTAATAGACAGGGGGGTGGCAATGAGCAGTTCTTC. It is translated as CSANRQGGGNEQFF.